The T cell receptor (beta chain) under discussion was sequenced for a study of blood T cell repertoires in COVID-19. Study context: Samples taken during acute and convalescent COVID-19 were collected in the United States, Italy and Spain. Sources were T cells, B-cell-depleted T cells, or PBMCs; the material itself was cDNA or gDNA.

Germline lookup yields CDR1 MNHEY and CDR2 SVGAGI. The J segment lost 1 base and the V segment lost 10 bases, leaving 3 bases of the junction unmatched. The CDR3 has 13 residues. Original handling: Amplification with reference gene primers provided the estimates of nucleated cell counts. The table came from immunoSEQ multiplex PCR; TCRdb's copy has only in-frame clones and leaves some out. D and trimming come from the DNA, and the V and J calls and clone size come from that table. The sample carries under 350,000 clones, around 87% recorded once. The receptor's source is a man in his 70s with acute or convalescent COVID-19. The gene calls are TRBV6-5 and TRBJ1-5; TRBD1 matches at 8 bases. Sequences were obtained from peripheral blood. CDR3: CATRTGSNQPQHF. DNA for the CDR3: TGTGCCACACGGACAGGGAGCAATCAGCCCCAGCATTTT.